This TCR beta chain was sequenced for a study of CXCR3-negative and CXCR3-positive naive CD8 T cells. About this clonotype: Its antigen is still unknown.

Each TRB cDNA library was prepared by 5' RACE (with UMI labels). Each CDR3 protein gets one entry in TCRdb, which reprocessed the 5' RACE reads and gives no DNA. Its listing shows about 150,000 distinct CDR3 sequences. Study outcomes and limitations: Freshly isolated PBMCs were used in most assays, given partial CXCR3 loss after freezing. Because surface CD5 did not distinguish the naive subsets, TCR strength was inferred from TRB CDR3 properties. Naive cells with CXCR3 showed TRB CDR3s that were more hydrophobic than those in CXCR3-negative naive cells.

The CDR3 is 14 residues long. The germline V gene encodes CDR1 MGHRA and CDR2 YSYEKL. The sample taken for sequencing was naive CXCR3+ CD8+ T cells from blood. As for subset: CD45RO-CCR7+CD27+CD95- naive CD8+ T cells expressing CXCR3 (TNR3+). The TCR sequence derives from a human donor in good health. Some clones in this sample may be carry-over from other donors' samples. The rearrangement uses TRBV4-1 and TRBJ2-3; TCRdb gives TRBD2 as the D gene, but with no DNA this cannot be confirmed. The chain's CDR3 is CASNQAGGTDTQYF.